The TCR beta chain described here comes from a study of a mutant IDH1 vaccine in newly diagnosed glioma. Turning to the study itself: Either 4-6 weeks after radiotherapy alone or alongside temozolomide, vaccination was begun. Previous treatment comprised radiotherapy, temozolomide, or both, mostly both.

Here immunoSEQ multiplex PCR was the method, and the copy in TCRdb shows in-frame clones only, minus some. The sample gives around 60,000 clones, roughly 84% of which show up once; about 4.2% is in the top ten. V was clipped by 6 bases and J by 1 base, with 7 bases between them. From germline, CDR1 is SGHRS and CDR2 YFSETQ. This CDR3 has 13 amino acids. This clone was recorded a few times. Antigen unknown. Time point given: week 35, safety follow-up. Vaccinated patients received 300 ug of mutant IDH1 20-mer peptide per dose, with topical imiquimod. All eight of the vaccinations patients received fell in weeks 1, 3, 5, 7, 11, 15, 19 and 23.

This clonotype was sampled from a man aged 25-40 years with glioma. The input for sequencing was PBMCs, taken from a glioma patient whose treatment included an IDH1 peptide vaccine. The J gene is TRBJ2-2, the V gene TRBV5-1, with D uncertain. DNA for the CDR3: TGCGCCAGCAAAACAGAGAACACCGGGGAGCTGTTTTTT. As protein: CASKTENTGELFF.